This T cell receptor beta chain was documented in a study of CD8 T cells in Susac syndrome. Trimming removed 7 bases from V and 4 bases from J; junction bases left unmatched: 1. This CDR3 is 11 amino acids long. CDR1 is SQVTM, CDR2 ANQGSEA, per germline. In blood CD8+ and CD4+ T cells, TCR beta underwent sequencing. Reverse transcription of about 0.45 to 1 ug RNA was carried out with random hexamers. TCRdb passed the immunoSEQ multiplex PCR reads through MiXCR, listing each CDR3 protein once. The sample records fewer than 150,000 distinct CDR3 sequences, around 94% being singletons. The TCR sequence derives from a human donor in good health. Sequenced sample: CD8+ T cells from PBMCs. This rearrangement joins TRBV29-1 to TRBJ2-1, with 7 bases lining up with TRBD1. CDR3 region: CSGDSYNEQFF. The CDR3 nucleotides are TGCAGCGGGGACAGTTACAATGAGCAGTTCTTC.